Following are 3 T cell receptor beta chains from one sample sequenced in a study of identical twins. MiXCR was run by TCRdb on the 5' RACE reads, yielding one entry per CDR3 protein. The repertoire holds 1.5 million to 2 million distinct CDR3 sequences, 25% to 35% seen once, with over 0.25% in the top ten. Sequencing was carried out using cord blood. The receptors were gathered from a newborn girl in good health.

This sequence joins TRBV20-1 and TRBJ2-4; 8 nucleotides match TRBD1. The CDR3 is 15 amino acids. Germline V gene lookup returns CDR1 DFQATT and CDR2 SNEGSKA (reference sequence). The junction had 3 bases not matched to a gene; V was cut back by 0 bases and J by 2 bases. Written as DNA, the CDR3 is TGCAGTGCTAGAGATCCCAGGGGGCCCAAAAACATTCAGTACTTC. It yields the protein CSARDPRGPKNIQYF.

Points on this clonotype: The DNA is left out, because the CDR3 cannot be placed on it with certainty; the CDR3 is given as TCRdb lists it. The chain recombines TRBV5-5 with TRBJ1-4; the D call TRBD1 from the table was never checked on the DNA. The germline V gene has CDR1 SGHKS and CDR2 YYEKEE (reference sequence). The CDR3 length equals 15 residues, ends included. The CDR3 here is CASSTSGQFNEKLFF.

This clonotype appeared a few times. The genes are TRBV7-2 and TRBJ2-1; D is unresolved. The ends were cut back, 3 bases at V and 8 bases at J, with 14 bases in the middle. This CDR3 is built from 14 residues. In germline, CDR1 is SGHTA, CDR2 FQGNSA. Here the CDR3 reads CASSFHRSVDEQFF. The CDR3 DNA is TGTGCCAGCAGCTTTCACCGCTCAGTTGATGAGCAGTTCTTC.